This TCR beta chain was documented in a study of CD8+ T cells in alopecia areata. Turning to the study itself: Administration of oral tofacitinib to treated patients was at 5 to 10 mg twice daily. Treatment with tofacitinib (6 to 18 months) was followed by 6 months off drug.

Reverse transcribed after extraction, RNA yielded cDNA as the sequencing template. This table comes from immunoSEQ multiplex PCR, and its TCRdb copy is limited to in-frame clones, with some not included. The table lists 150,000 to 180,000 clones, more than 45% of them singletons. The J segment lost 9 bases and the V segment lost 5 bases, leaving 16 bases of the junction unmatched. Germline V gives CDR1 LGHNA, CDR2 YSLEER. The CDR3 extends over 16 amino acids. Findings and caveats of the study: Normal skin contains resident alphabeta T cells, and these are also sequenced in scalp samples.

In the case of this clone: Its antigen is unknown.

The sequencing used CD8+ T cells sorted from blood, collected at week 0. This sequence joins TRBV4-3 and TRBJ2-1, with 7 nucleotides matching TRBD1. The origin of this receptor is a human donor with alopecia areata. The CDR3 loop is CASSKQTGPIPSEQFF. The CDR3 coding sequence is TGCGCCAGCAGCAAACAGACAGGGCCTATCCCCAGTGAGCAGTTCTTC.